This T cell receptor (beta chain) stems from a study of blood T cell repertoires in COVID-19. About the research overall: Spain, Italy and the United States supplied samples that represented acute and convalescent COVID-19.

Using immunoSEQ multiplex PCR, the repertoire was profiled, and TCRdb retains in-frame clones only, with some absent. The sample has about 210,000 clones, approximately 82% seen once. This CDR3 region has 11 residues. Trimming stripped 5 bases from V and 6 bases from J, with 6 bases between. This clone appeared a single time. The V and J genes are TRBV12-3 or TRBV12-4 and TRBJ2-3; D call uncertain. The source material was peripheral blood. This TCR derives from a woman aged 45-65 years with acute or convalescent COVID-19. CDR3 region: CASSPPDTQYF. CDR3 bases: TGTGCCAGCAGTCCCCCGGATACGCAGTATTTT.